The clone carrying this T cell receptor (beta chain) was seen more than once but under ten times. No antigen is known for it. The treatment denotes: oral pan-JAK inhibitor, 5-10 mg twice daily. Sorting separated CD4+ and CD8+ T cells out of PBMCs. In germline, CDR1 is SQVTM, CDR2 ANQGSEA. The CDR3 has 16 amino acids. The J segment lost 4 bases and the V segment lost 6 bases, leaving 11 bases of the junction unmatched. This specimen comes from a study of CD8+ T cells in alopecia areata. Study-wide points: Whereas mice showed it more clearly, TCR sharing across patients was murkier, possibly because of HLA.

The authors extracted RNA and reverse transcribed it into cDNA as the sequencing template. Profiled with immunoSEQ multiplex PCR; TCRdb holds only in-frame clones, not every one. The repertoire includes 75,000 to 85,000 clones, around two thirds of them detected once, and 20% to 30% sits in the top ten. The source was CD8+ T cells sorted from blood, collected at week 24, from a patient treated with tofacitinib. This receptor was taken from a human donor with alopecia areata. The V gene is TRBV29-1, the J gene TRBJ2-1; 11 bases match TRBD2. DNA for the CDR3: TGCAGCGTGGAGAGATCGGGACTAGCGGAATACAATGAGCAGTTCTTC. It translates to CSVERSGLAEYNEQFF.